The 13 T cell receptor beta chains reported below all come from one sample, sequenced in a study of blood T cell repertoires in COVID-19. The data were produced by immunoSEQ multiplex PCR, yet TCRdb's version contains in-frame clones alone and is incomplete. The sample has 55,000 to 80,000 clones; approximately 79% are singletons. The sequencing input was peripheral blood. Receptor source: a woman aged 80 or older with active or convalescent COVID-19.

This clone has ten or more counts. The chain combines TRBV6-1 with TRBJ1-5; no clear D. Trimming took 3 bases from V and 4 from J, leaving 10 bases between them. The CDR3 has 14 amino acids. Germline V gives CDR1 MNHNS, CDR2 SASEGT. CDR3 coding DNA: TGTGCCAGCAGTGACCCCCACTTTAATCAGCCCCAGCATTTT. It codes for CASSDPHFNQPQHF.

The CDR3 protein is CASRTSGARETQYF. In nucleotides, the CDR3 is TGTGCCAGCAGGACTAGCGGGGCGAGGGAGACCCAGTACTTC. The chain couples TRBV6-5 to TRBJ2-5, with TRBD2 matching over 11 bases. V was pared by 6 bases and J by 5 bases, with 5 bases of the junction left unmatched. The germline V gene has CDR1 MNHEY and CDR2 SVGAGI. The CDR3 is made up of 14 amino acids.

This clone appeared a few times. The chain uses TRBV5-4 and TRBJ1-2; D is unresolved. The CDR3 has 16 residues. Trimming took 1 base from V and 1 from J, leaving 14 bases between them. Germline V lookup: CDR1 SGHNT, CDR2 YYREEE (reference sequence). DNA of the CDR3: TGTGCCAGCAGCTTGAGCCAGGTAGCGATTAACTATGGCTACACCTTC. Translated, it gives CASSLSQVAINYGYTF.

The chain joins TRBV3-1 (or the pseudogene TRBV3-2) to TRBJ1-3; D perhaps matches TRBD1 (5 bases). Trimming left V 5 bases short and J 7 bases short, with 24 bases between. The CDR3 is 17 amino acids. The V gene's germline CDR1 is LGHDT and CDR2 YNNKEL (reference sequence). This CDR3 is CASSIYGRGLVRNTIYF. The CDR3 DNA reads TGTGCCAGCAGCATCTACGGGAGGGGATTGGTGCGTAACACCATATATTTT.

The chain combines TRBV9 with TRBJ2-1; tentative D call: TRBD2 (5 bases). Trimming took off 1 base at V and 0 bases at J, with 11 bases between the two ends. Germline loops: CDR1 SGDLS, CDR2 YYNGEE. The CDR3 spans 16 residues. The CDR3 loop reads CASSVFAGSSYNEQFF. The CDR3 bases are TGTGCCAGCAGCGTATTTGCGGGTAGCTCCTACAATGAGCAGTTCTTC. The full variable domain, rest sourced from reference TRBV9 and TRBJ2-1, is DSGVTQTPKHLITATGQRVTLRCSPRSGDLSVYWYQQSLDQGLQFLIQYYNGEERAKGNILERFSAQQFPDLHSELNLSSLELGDSALYFCASSVFAGSSYNEQFFGPGTRLTVL.

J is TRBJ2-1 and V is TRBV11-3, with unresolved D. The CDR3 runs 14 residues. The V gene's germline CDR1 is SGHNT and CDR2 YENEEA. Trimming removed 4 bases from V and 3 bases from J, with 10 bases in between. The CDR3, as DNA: TGTGCCAGCAGCTCCCCGGAGAACTACAATGAGCAGTTCTTC. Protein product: CASSSPENYNEQFF.

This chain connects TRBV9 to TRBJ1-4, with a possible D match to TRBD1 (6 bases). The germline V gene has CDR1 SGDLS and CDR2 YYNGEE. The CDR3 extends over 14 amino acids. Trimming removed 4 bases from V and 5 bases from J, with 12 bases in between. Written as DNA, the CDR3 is TGTGCCAGCAGCCGACAGGACCTAAATGAAAAACTGTTTTTT. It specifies CASSRQDLNEKLFF.

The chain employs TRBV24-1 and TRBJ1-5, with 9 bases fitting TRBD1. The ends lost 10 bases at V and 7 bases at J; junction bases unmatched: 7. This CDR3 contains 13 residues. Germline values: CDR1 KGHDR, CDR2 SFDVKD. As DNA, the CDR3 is TGTGCCACTAGTAGGGGACAGGGACAGCCCCAGCATTTT. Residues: CATSRGQGQPQHF.

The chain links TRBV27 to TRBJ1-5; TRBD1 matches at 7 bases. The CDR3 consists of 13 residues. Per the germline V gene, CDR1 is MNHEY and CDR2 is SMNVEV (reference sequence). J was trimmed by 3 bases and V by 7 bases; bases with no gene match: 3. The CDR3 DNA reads TGTGCCAGCAAGGGACAGAACAATCAGCCCCAGCATTTT. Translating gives CASKGQNNQPQHF.

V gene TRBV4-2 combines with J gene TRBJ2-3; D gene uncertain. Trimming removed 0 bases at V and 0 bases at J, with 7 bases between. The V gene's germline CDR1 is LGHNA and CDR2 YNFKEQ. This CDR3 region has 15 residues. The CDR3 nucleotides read TGTGCCAGCAGCCAAGATCTAGACAGCACAGATACGCAGTATTTT. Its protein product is CASSQDLDSTDTQYF.

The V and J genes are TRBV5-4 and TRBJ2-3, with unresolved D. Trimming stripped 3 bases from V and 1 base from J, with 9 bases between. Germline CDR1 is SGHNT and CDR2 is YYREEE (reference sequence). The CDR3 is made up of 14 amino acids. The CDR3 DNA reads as TGTGCCAGCAGCTCAGGATTTGGCACAGATACGCAGTATTTT. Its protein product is CASSSGFGTDTQYF.

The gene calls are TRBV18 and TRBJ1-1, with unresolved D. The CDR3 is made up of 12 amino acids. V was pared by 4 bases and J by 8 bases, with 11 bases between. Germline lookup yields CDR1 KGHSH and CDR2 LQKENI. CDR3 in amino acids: CASSLFGEEAFF. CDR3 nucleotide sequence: TGTGCCAGCTCACTGTTTGGGGAGGAAGCTTTCTTT.

The CDR3 sequence is CASSQVSSGSYEQYF. As DNA, the CDR3 is TGTGCCAGCAGCCAAGTTAGCAGCGGATCCTACGAGCAGTACTTC. The J gene is TRBJ2-7, the V gene TRBV3-1 (or the pseudogene TRBV3-2); TRBD2 is a possible D gene (5 bases). The CDR3 length is 15 residues. Germline V gene sequence: CDR1 LGHDT, CDR2 YNNKEL (reference sequence). With 1 base removed from V and 1 base from J, the gap between germline ends came to 11 bases.